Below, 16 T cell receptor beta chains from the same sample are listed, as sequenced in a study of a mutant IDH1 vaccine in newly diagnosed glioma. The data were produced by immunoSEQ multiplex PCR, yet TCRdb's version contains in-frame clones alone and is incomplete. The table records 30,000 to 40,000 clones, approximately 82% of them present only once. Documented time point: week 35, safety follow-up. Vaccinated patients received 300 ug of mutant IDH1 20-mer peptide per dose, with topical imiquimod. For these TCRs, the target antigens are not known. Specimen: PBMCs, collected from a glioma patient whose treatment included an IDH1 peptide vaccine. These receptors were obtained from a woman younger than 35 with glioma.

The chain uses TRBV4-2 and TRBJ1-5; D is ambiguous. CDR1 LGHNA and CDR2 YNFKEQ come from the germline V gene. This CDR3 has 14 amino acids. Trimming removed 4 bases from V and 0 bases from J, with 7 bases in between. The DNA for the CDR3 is TGTGCCAGCAGCCCACAGCTTAGCAATCAGCCCCAGCATTTT. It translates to CASSPQLSNQPQHF.

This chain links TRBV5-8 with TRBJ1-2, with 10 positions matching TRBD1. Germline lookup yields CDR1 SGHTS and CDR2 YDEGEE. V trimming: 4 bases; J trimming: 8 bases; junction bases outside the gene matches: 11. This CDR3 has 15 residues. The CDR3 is CASSTRDRGKGGYTF. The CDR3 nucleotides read TGTGCCAGCAGCACCCGGGACAGGGGAAAAGGCGGCTACACCTTC.

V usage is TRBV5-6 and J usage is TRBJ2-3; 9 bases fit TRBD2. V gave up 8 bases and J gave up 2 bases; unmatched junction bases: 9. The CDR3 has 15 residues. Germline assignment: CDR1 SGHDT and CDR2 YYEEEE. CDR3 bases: TGTGCCAGTCGAACGGGCGGGAGGGTCACAGATACGCAGTATTTT. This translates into CASRTGGRVTDTQYF.

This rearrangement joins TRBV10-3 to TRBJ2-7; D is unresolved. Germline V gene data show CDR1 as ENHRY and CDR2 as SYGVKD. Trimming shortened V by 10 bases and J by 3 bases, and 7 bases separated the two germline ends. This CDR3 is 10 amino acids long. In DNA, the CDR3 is TGTGCCAGCGGCATCTACGAGCAGTACTTC. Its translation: CASGIYEQYF.

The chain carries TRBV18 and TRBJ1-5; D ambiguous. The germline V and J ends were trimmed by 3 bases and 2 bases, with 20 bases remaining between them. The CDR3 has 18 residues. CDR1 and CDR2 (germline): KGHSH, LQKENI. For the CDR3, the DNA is TGTGCCAGCTCACCGTTAGCCCTTTCAGACTTTGGCAATCAGCCCCAGCATTTT. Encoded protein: CASSPLALSDFGNQPQHF. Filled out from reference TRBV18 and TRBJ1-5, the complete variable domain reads NAGVMQNPRHLVRRRGQEARLRCSPMKGHSHVYWYRQLPEEGLKFMVYLQKENIIDESGMPKERFSAEFPKEGPSILRIQQVVRGDSAAYFCASSPLALSDFGNQPQHFGDGTRLSIL.

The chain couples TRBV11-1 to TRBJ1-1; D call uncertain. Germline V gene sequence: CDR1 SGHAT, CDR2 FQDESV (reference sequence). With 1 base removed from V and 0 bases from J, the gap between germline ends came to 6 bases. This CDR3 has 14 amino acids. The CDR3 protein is CASSLGALNTEAFF. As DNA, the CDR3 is TGTGCCAGCAGCTTAGGGGCCCTGAACACTGAAGCTTTCTTT.

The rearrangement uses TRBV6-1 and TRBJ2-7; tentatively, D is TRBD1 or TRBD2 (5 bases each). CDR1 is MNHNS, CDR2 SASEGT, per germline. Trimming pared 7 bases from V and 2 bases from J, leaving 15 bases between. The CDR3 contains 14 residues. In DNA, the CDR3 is TGTGCCAGCACCCTACCCGGGACCACCTACGAGCAGTACTTC. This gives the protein CASTLPGTTYEQYF.

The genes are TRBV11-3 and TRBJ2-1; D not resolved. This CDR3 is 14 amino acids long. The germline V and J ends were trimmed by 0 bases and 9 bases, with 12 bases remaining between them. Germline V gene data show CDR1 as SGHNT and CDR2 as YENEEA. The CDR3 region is CASSLDQVSGEQFF. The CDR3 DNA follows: TGTGCCAGCAGCTTAGATCAGGTTTCAGGTGAGCAGTTCTTC.

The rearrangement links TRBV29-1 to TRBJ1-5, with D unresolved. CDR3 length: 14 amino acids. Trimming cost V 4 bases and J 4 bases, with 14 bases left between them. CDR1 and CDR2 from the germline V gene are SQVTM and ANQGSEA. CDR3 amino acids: CSVGLGSSNQPQHF. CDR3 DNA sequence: TGCAGCGTTGGCCTCGGAAGCTCAAATCAGCCCCAGCATTTT.

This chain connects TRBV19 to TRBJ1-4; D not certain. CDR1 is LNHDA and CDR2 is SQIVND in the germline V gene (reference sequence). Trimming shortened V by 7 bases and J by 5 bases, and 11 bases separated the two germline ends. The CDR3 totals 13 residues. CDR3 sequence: CASKDTVNEKLFF. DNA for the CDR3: TGTGCCAGTAAAGACACGGTAAATGAAAAACTGTTTTTT. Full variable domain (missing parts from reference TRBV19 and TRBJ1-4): DGGITQSPKYLFRKEGQNVTLSCEQNLNHDAMYWYRQDPGQGLRLIYYSQIVNDFQKGDIAEGYSVSREKKESFPLTVTSAQKNPTAFYLCASKDTVNEKLFFGSGTQLSVL.

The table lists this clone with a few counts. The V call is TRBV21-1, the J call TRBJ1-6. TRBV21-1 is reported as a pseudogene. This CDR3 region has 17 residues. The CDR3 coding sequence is TGTGCCAGCAGCAAAGAGGCCCCGAGCTCCTATAATTCACCCCTCCACTTT. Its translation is CASSKEAPSSYNSPLHF.

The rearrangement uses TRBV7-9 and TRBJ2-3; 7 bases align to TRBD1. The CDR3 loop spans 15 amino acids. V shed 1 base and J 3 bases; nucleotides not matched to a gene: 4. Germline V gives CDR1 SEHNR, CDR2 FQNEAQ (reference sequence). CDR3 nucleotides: TGTGCCAGCAGCTTAGTGGTACAGGGGACAGATACGCAGTATTTT. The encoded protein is CASSLVVQGTDTQYF.

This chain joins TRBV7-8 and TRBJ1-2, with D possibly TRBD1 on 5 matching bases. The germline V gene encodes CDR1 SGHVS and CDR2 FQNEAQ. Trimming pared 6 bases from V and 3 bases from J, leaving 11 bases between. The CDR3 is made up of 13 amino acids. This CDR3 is CASSPTGDYGYTF. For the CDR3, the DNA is TGTGCCAGCAGTCCTACGGGGGACTATGGCTACACCTTC.

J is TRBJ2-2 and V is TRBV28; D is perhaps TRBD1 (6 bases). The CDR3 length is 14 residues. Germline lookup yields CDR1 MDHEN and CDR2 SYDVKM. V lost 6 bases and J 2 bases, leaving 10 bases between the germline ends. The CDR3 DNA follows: TGTGCCAGCAGCTGGGGACATAACACCGGGGAGCTGTTTTTT. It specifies CASSWGHNTGELFF.

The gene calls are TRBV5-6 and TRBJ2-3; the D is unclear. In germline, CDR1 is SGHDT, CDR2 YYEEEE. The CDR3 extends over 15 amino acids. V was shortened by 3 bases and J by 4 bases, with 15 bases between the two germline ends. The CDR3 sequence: CASSSLSYLPDTQYF. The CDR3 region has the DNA TGTGCCAGCAGCTCACTTTCCTACTTACCAGATACGCAGTATTTT.

The DNA for the CDR3 is TGTGCCAGCAGCTCACAATACAATGAGCAGTTCTTC. This codes for CASSSQYNEQFF. The chain employs TRBV7-2 and TRBJ2-1; the D is unclear. In germline, CDR1 is SGHTA, CDR2 FQGNSA. V lost 4 bases, J lost 4 bases, and 5 bases lay in between. This CDR3 has 12 residues.